Listed here are 2 T cell receptor beta chains from one sample, sequenced in a study of PD-1 blockade in classical Hodgkin lymphoma. Patients all relapsed after autologous stem cell transplantation, and there was variation in brentuximab vedotin exposure. Sequencing used immunoSEQ multiplex PCR; TCRdb keeps in-frame clones, though not all of them. The sample yields 20,000 to 30,000 clones, 80% seen once. The sample in question was peripheral blood mononuclear cells (PBMCs), obtained at baseline. All receptors come from a human donor with classical Hodgkin lymphoma.

The rearrangement links TRBV7-9 to TRBJ1-4; 8 nucleotides match TRBD1. V was clipped by 6 bases and J by 7 bases; unmatched bases: 7. Germline-derived CDR1 and CDR2 are SEHNR and FQNEAQ (reference sequence). The CDR3 sequence is 14 residues long. Here the CDR3 reads CASRSDRDFEKLFF. DNA of the CDR3: TGTGCCAGCAGATCGGACAGGGACTTTGAAAAACTGTTTTTT.

The rearrangement uses TRBV6-1 and TRBJ2-1; 10 bases match TRBD2. Germline V gene lookup returns CDR1 MNHNS and CDR2 SASEGT. The CDR3 spans 15 residues. The V and J ends lost 4 bases and 4 bases, in that order; junction bases with no gene match: 4. The DNA for the CDR3 is TGTGCCAGCAGTGCCTTAGCGGGGGGTTACAATGAGCAGTTCTTC. This sequence encodes CASSALAGGYNEQFF.